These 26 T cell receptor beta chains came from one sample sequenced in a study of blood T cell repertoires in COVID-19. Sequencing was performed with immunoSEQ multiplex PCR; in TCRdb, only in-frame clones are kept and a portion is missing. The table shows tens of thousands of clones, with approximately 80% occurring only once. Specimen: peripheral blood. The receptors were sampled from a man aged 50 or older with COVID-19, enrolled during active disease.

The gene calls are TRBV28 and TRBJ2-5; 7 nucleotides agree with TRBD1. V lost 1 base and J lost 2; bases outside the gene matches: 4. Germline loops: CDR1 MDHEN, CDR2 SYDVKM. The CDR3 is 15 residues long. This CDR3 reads CASSLLGTDQETQYF. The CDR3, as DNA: TGTGCCAGCAGTTTATTAGGGACAGATCAAGAGACCCAGTACTTC.

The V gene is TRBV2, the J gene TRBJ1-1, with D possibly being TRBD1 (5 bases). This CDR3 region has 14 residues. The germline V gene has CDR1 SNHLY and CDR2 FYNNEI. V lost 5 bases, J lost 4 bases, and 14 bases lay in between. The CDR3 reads CASSSKGLATEAFF. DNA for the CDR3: TGTGCCAGCAGTTCCAAGGGGTTGGCCACTGAAGCTTTCTTT.

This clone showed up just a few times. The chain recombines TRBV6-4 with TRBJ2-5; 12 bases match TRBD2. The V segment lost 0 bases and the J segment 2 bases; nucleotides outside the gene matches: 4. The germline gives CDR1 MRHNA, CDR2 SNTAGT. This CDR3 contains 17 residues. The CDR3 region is CASSDSPGTSGQETQYF. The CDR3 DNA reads TGTGCCAGCAGTGACTCTCCCGGGACTAGCGGGCAAGAGACCCAGTACTTC.

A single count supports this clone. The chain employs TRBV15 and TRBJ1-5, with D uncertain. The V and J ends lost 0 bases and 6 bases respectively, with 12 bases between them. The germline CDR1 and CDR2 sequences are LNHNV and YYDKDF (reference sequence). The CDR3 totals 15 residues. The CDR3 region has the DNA TGTGCCACCAGCAGAGATCTAGCGGCCAGTCAGCCCCAGCATTTT. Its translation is CATSRDLAASQPQHF.

The CDR3 bases are TGTGCCAGCAGACCCAACGGGAACTACGAGCAGTACTTC. This translates into CASRPNGNYEQYF. This chain uses TRBV12-3 or TRBV12-4 with TRBJ2-7; TRBD2 is a possible D gene (5 bases). The CDR3 extends over 13 amino acids. Trimming shortened V by 6 bases and J by 3 bases, and 12 bases separated the two germline ends.

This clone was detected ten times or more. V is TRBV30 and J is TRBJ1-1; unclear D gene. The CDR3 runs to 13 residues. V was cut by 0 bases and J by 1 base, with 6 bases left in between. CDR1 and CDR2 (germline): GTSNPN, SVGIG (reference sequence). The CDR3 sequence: CAWSVRENTEAFF. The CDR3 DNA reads TGTGCCTGGAGTGTACGGGAGAACACTGAAGCTTTCTTT.

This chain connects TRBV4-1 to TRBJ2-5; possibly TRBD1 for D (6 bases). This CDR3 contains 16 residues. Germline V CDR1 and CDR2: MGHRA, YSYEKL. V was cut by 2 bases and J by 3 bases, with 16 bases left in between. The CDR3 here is CASSQYPGQTEETQYF. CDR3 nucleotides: TGCGCCAGCAGCCAATACCCCGGACAGACCGAAGAGACCCAGTACTTC.

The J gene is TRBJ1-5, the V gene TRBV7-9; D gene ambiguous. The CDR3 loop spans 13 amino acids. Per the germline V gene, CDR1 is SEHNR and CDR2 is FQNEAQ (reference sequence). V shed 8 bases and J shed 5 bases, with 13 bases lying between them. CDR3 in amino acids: CASAEMSDQPQHF. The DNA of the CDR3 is TGTGCCAGCGCGGAAATGTCGGATCAGCCCCAGCATTTT.

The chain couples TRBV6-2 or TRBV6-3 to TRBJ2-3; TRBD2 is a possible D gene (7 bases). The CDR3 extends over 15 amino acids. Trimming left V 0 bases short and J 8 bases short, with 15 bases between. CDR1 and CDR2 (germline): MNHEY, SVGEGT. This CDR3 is CASSYSGGAAGTQYF. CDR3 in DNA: TGTGCCAGCAGTTACTCAGGGGGGGCGGCAGGTACGCAGTATTTT.

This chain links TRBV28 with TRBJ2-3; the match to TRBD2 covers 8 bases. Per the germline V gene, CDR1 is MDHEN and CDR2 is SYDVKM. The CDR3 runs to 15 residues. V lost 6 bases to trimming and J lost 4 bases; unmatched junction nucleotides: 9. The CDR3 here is CASRLAGRGADTQYF. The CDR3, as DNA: TGTGCCAGCAGATTAGCGGGGAGGGGTGCAGATACGCAGTATTTT. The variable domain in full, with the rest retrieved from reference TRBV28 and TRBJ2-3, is DVKVTQSSRYLVKRTGEKVFLECVQDMDHENMFWYRQDPGLGLRLIYFSYDVKMKEKGDIPEGYSVSREKKERFSLILESASTNQTSMYLCASRLAGRGADTQYFGPGTRLTVL.

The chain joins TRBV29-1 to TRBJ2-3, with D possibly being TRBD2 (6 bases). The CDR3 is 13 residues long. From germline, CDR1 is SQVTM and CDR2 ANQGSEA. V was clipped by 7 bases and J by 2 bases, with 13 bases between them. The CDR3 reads CSGRAGATDTQYF. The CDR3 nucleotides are TGCAGCGGGAGGGCGGGTGCCACAGATACGCAGTATTTT.

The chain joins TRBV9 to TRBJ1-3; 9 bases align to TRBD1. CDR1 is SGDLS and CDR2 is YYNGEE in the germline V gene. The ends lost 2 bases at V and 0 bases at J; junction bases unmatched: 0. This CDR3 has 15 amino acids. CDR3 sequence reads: CASSVTGGSGNTIYF. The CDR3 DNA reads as TGTGCCAGCAGCGTGACAGGGGGCTCTGGAAACACCATATATTTT. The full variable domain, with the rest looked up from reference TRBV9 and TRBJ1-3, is DSGVTQTPKHLITATGQRVTLRCSPRSGDLSVYWYQQSLDQGLQFLIQYYNGEERAKGNILERFSAQQFPDLHSELNLSSLELGDSALYFCASSVTGGSGNTIYFGEGSWLTVV.

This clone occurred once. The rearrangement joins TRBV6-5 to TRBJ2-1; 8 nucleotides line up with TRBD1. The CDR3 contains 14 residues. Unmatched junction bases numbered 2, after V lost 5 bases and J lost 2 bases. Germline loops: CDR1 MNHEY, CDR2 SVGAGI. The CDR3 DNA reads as TGTGCCAGCAGTCAACAGGGGGCCTACAATGAGCAGTTCTTC. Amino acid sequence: CASSQQGAYNEQFF.

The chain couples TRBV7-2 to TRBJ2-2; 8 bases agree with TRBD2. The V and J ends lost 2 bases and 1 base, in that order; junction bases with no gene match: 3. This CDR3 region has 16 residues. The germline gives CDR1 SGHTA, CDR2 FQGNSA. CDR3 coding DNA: TGTGCCAGCAGCTTAATGCTAGCGGGGAACACCGGGGAGCTGTTTTTT. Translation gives CASSLMLAGNTGELFF.

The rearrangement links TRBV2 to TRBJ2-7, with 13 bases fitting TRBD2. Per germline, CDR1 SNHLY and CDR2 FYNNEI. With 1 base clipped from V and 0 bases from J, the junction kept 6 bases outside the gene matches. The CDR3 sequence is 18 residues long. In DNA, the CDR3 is TGTGCCAGCAGTGAAGGACTATGGACTAGCGGGAGCTCCTACGAGCAGTACTTC. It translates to CASSEGLWTSGSSYEQYF.

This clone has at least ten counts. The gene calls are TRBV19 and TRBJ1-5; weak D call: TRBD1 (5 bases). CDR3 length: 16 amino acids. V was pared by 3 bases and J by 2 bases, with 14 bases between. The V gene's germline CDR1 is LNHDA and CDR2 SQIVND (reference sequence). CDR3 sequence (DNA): TGTGCCAGTAGTATGGGGGGAGGAATTGGCAATCAGCCCCAGCATTTT. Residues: CASSMGGGIGNQPQHF.

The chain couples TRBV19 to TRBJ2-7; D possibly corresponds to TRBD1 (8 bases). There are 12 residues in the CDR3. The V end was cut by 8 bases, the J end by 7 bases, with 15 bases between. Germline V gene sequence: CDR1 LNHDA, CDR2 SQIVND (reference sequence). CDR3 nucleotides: TGTGCCAGTTTGGACAGGGAGGGGGAGCAGTACTTC. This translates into CASLDREGEQYF.

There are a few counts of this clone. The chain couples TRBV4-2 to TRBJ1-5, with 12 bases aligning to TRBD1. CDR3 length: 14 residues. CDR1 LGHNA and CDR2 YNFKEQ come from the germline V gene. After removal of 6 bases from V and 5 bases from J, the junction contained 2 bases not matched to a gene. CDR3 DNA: TGTGCCAGCAGTCGGGACAGGGGGCATCAGCCCCAGCATTTT. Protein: CASSRDRGHQPQHF.

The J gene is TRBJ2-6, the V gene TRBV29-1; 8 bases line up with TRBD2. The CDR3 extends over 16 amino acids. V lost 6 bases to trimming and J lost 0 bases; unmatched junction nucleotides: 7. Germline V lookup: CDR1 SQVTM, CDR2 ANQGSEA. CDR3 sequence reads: CSVRGADGSGANVLTF. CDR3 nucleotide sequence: TGCAGCGTGCGGGGGGCGGACGGCTCTGGGGCCAACGTCCTGACTTTC.

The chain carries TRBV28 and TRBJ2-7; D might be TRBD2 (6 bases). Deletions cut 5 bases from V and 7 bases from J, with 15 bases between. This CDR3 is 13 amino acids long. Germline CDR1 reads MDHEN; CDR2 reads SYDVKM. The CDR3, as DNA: TGTGCCAGCAGTACCTCGGGGAGGAGGGAGCAGTACTTC. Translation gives CASSTSGRREQYF.

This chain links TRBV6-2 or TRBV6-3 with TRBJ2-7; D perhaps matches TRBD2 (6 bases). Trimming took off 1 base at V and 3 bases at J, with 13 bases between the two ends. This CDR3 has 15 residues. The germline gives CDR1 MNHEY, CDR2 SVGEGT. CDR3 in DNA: TGTGCCAGCAGTTACTACGGGGGAACGGGCTACGAGCAGTACTTC. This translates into CASSYYGGTGYEQYF.

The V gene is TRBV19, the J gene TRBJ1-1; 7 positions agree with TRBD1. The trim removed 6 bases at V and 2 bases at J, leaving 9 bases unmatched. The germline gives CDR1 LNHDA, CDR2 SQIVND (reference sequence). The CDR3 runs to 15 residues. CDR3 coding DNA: TGTGCCAGTAGGCCAACAGGGGTTCAAAACACTGAAGCTTTCTTT. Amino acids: CASRPTGVQNTEAFF.

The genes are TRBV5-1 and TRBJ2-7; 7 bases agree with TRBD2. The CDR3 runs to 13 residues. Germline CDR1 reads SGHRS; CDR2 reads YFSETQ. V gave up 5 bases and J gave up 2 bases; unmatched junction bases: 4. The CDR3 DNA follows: TGCGCCAGCAGGGCGGGAGTCGCCTACGAGCAGTACTTC. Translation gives CASRAGVAYEQYF.

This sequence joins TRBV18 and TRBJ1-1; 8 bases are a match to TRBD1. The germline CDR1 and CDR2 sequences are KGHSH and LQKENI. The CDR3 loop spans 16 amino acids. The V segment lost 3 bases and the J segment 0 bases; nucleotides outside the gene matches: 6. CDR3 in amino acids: CASSPPGQGLNTEAFF. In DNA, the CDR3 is TGTGCCAGCTCACCCCCCGGACAGGGTTTGAACACTGAAGCTTTCTTT.

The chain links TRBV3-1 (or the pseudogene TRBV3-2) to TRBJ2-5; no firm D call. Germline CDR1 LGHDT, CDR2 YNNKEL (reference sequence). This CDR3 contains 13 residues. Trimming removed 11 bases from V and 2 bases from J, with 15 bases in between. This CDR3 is CAAKEAAQETQYF. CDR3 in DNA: TGTGCCGCCAAAGAGGCGGCTCAAGAGACCCAGTACTTC.

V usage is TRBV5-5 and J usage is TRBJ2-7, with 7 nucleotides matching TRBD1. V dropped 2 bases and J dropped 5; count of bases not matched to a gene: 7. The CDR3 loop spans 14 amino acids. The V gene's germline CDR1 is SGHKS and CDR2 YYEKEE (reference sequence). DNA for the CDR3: TGTGCCAGCAGCTTATCACAGGGGCCCCACGAGCAGTACTTC. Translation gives CASSLSQGPHEQYF.